The next 31 T cell receptor beta chains were all read from a single sample in a study of blood T cell repertoires in COVID-19. Assay: immunoSEQ multiplex PCR; the TCRdb copy retains only in-frame clones and omits some. The repertoire includes some 180,000 clones, roughly 80% of them detected once, and around 9.9% sits in the top ten. Sequencing input: peripheral blood. Every receptor here comes from a man between 70 and 80 years old with active or convalescent COVID-19.

The chain has TRBV5-6 and TRBJ2-5, with D perhaps matching TRBD1 (7 bases). The CDR3 spans 14 residues. Germline V gene data show CDR1 as SGHDT and CDR2 as YYEEEE. V gave up 1 base and J gave up 13 bases, with 20 bases separating them. The CDR3 reads CASSLWGDSTVLYF. Here the CDR3 DNA reads TGTGCCAGCAGCTTGTGGGGGGACAGCACGGTTTTGTACTTC.

The V gene is TRBV7-2, the J gene TRBJ2-3, with TRBD2 identical over 8 bases. The CDR3 is made up of 16 amino acids. V gave up 6 bases and J gave up 0 bases; unmatched junction bases: 8. In germline, CDR1 is SGHTA, CDR2 FQGNSA. As DNA, the CDR3 is TGTGCCAGCAGTTTCAGCGGGGGTTCTAGCACAGATACGCAGTATTTT. Translation: CASSFSGGSSTDTQYF.

The sample holds one count of this clone. The CDR3 reads CASSLDRDQPQHF. The CDR3 DNA follows: TGTGCCAGCAGCCTCGACAGGGATCAGCCCCAGCATTTT. V usage is TRBV11-1 and J usage is TRBJ1-5, with 7 bases fitting TRBD1. V shed 5 bases and J 5 bases; nucleotides not matched to a gene: 3. This CDR3 is built from 13 residues. Germline loops: CDR1 SGHAT, CDR2 FQDESV (reference sequence).

The CDR3 here is CASSHDRDNSPLHF. In DNA, the CDR3 is TGTGCCAGCAGCCATGACAGGGACAATTCACCCCTCCACTTT. This chain links TRBV7-9 with TRBJ1-6, with 7 bases aligning to TRBD1. Germline CDR1 and CDR2: SEHNR and FQNEAQ (reference sequence). There are 14 residues in the CDR3. The V segment lost 5 bases and the J segment 7 bases; nucleotides outside the gene matches: 5.

The chain combines TRBV5-4 with TRBJ2-3; 14 nucleotides match TRBD2. V lost 4 bases and J lost 10; bases outside the gene matches: 11. This CDR3 comprises 16 residues. Looked up from germline, CDR1 is SGHNT and CDR2 is YYREEE (reference sequence). CDR3 DNA sequence: TGTGCCAGCAGCCTGGGGACTAGCGGGAGCATGGGATCGCAGTATTTT. Amino acid sequence: CASSLGTSGSMGSQYF.

The genes are TRBV6-5 and TRBJ1-2; 7 nucleotides agree with TRBD1. Germline CDR1 MNHEY, CDR2 SVGAGI. This CDR3 has 14 residues. After removal of 10 bases from V and 7 bases from J, the junction contained 15 bases not matched to a gene. This chain's CDR3 is CANQVGTVGGGYTF. DNA for the CDR3: TGTGCCAACCAGGTTGGGACAGTCGGTGGTGGCTACACCTTC.

The chain uses TRBV2 and TRBJ1-4; TRBD1 aligns across 7 bases. CDR3 length: 14 residues. Germline-derived CDR1 and CDR2 are SNHLY and FYNNEI. V shed 4 bases, J shed 10 bases, and the junction held 9 bases outside the gene matches. This chain's CDR3 is CASSGLGTVVKLFF. The CDR3 region has the DNA TGTGCCAGCAGTGGCCTGGGGACAGTGGTAAAACTGTTTTTT. Based on the CDR3 plus reference TRBV2 and TRBJ1-4, the full variable domain is EPEVTQTPSHQVTQMGQEVILRCVPISNHLYFYWYRQILGQKVEFLVSFYNNEISEKSEIFDDQFSVERPDGSNFTLKIRSTKLEDSAMYFCASSGLGTVVKLFFGSGTQLSVL.

The rearrangement joins TRBV19 to TRBJ1-4; tentative D call: TRBD1 (5 bases). The CDR3 runs to 15 residues. CDR1 is LNHDA, CDR2 SQIVND, per germline (reference sequence). V was shortened by 3 bases and J by 5 bases, with 13 bases between the two germline ends. CDR3 amino acids: CASSIRKGPNEKLFF. CDR3 DNA sequence: TGTGCCAGTAGTATTAGGAAGGGGCCGAATGAAAAACTGTTTTTT. The full variable domain, in which reference TRBV19 and TRBJ1-4 provide the parts outside the CDR3, is DGGITQSPKYLFRKEGQNVTLSCEQNLNHDAMYWYRQDPGQGLRLIYYSQIVNDFQKGDIAEGYSVSREKKESFPLTVTSAQKNPTAFYLCASSIRKGPNEKLFFGSGTQLSVL.

The rearrangement joins TRBV24-1 to TRBJ2-3; 7 bases are a match to TRBD1. Trimming removed 0 bases from V and 1 base from J; junction bases left unmatched: 6. The CDR3 consists of 17 residues. The V gene's germline CDR1 is KGHDR and CDR2 SFDVKD. CDR3 region: CATSDLTGDPGTDTQYF. As DNA, the CDR3 is TGTGCCACCAGTGATTTGACAGGGGACCCTGGCACAGATACGCAGTATTTT.

This chain uses TRBV4-1 with TRBJ1-1, with D maybe TRBD1 (5 bases). V was shortened by 1 base and J by 5 bases, with 11 bases between the two germline ends. The CDR3 contains 14 residues. CDR1 and CDR2 from the germline V gene are MGHRA and YSYEKL. The CDR3: CASSQGQGGTEAFF. The CDR3 nucleotides are TGCGCCAGCAGCCAAGGCCAGGGAGGAACTGAAGCTTTCTTT.

V usage is TRBV11-2 and J usage is TRBJ1-1, with 9 bases matching TRBD1. V was pared by 0 bases and J by 1 base, with 0 bases of the junction left unmatched. Germline V CDR1 and CDR2: SGHAT, FQNNGV. The CDR3 extends over 15 amino acids. CDR3 sequence: CASSLEQGANTEAFF. The CDR3 region has the DNA TGTGCCAGCAGCTTAGAACAGGGGGCGAACACTGAAGCTTTCTTT.

The rearrangement links TRBV5-1 to TRBJ2-5; tentatively, D is TRBD2 (5 bases). CDR1 is SGHRS, CDR2 YFSETQ, per germline. The CDR3 covers 13 residues. Deletions cut 4 bases from V and 5 bases from J, with 12 bases between. The CDR3 protein is CASSRVRGETQYF. CDR3 DNA: TGCGCCAGCAGCCGGGTCCGCGGGGAGACCCAGTACTTC.

The genes are TRBV6-2 or TRBV6-3 and TRBJ2-7; possible D gene TRBD2, 7 bases. Germline V gives CDR1 MNHEY, CDR2 SVGEGT. Trimming pared 2 bases from V and 2 bases from J, leaving 13 bases between. The CDR3 loop spans 15 amino acids. The CDR3 coding sequence is TGTGCCAGCAGTTACGGGGGCGGGAGCCCCTACGAGCAGTACTTC. It specifies CASSYGGGSPYEQYF.

This sequence joins TRBV5-1 and TRBJ2-3; 7 bases map to TRBD1. Germline trimming cut 2 bases from V and 2 bases from J; bases unmatched to any gene: 5. This CDR3 spans 15 amino acids. Germline CDR1 reads SGHRS; CDR2 reads YFSETQ. Written as DNA, the CDR3 is TGCGCCAGCAGCTTTAAGGGGGCGATCACAGATACGCAGTATTTT. It encodes CASSFKGAITDTQYF.

The chain recombines TRBV9 with TRBJ2-1; 8 bases align to TRBD2. This CDR3 comprises 15 residues. V shed 4 bases, J shed 8 bases, and the junction held 11 bases outside the gene matches. CDR1 and CDR2 from the germline V gene are SGDLS and YYNGEE. The CDR3 nucleotides read TGTGCCAGCAGCCCCACCGCCGGACTAGCCCATGAGCAGTTCTTC. This encodes CASSPTAGLAHEQFF.

This clone was recorded only once. Written as DNA, the CDR3 is TGTGCCAGCAGTGATCCGGGACACCCGAGCTCCTACAATGAGCAGTTCTTC. Translation: CASSDPGHPSSYNEQFF. The chain uses TRBV28 and TRBJ2-1, with D perhaps matching TRBD1 (6 bases). The CDR3 totals 17 residues. V lost 5 bases to trimming and J lost 0 bases, with 17 bases between them. CDR1 MDHEN and CDR2 SYDVKM come from the germline V gene.

The chain links TRBV6-1 to TRBJ1-5, with 8 bases fitting TRBD1. CDR3 length: 18 residues. Germline-derived CDR1 and CDR2 are MNHNS and SASEGT. V gave up 4 bases and J gave up 0 bases; unmatched junction bases: 11. The CDR3 DNA reads TGTGCCAGCAGTGGTAAGACAGGGGCCGGGTATAGCAATCAGCCCCAGCATTTT. It specifies CASSGKTGAGYSNQPQHF.

The CDR3 nucleotides are TGTGCCAGCAGCTTAGCACAGGGCGTTGAAAAACTGTTTTTT. Translation: CASSLAQGVEKLFF. The chain employs TRBV7-2 and TRBJ1-4; tentative D call: TRBD1 (6 bases). Trimming removed 0 bases at V and 7 bases at J, with 9 bases between. CDR3 length equals 14 residues. Germline loops: CDR1 SGHTA, CDR2 FQGNSA.

As concerns this clone: Just one base apart from a much larger clone, this may be a read error. V gene TRBV7-8 combines with J gene TRBJ1-1; D is uncertain. The CDR3 totals 13 residues. V was trimmed by 1 base and J by 1 base, leaving 4 bases between them. Germline V CDR1 and CDR2: SGHVS, FQNEAQ. The CDR3 coding sequence is TGTGCCAGCAGCTTAGACAGGAACACTGAAGCTTTCTTT. Translated: CASSLDRNTEAFF.

The genes are TRBV28 and TRBJ1-1, with 7 bases identical to TRBD1. This CDR3 has 14 residues. The V gene's germline CDR1 is MDHEN and CDR2 SYDVKM. V was pared by 1 base and J by 8 bases, with 7 bases of the junction left unmatched. CDR3 in DNA: TGTGCCAGCAGTTTATTCCACTCGACAGGGGAAGCTTTCTTT. As protein: CASSLFHSTGEAFF. The full variable domain, completed using reference TRBV28 and TRBJ1-1, is DVKVTQSSRYLVKRTGEKVFLECVQDMDHENMFWYRQDPGLGLRLIYFSYDVKMKEKGDIPEGYSVSREKKERFSLILESASTNQTSMYLCASSLFHSTGEAFFGQGTRLTVV.

This rearrangement joins TRBV30 to TRBJ2-7; 7 positions match TRBD1. This CDR3 region has 15 residues. V lost 1 base, J lost 2 bases, and 8 bases stayed unmatched. Germline assignment: CDR1 GTSNPN and CDR2 SVGIG (reference sequence). The CDR3 spells CAWSAGQSIPYEQYF. CDR3 nucleotide sequence: TGTGCCTGGAGTGCGGGACAGAGTATCCCCTACGAGCAGTACTTC.

The rearrangement links TRBV29-1 to TRBJ2-5; D perhaps matches TRBD1 (6 bases). The germline CDR1 and CDR2 sequences are SQVTM and ANQGSEA. Trimming removed 7 bases from V and 2 bases from J, with 8 bases in between. There are 11 residues in the CDR3. This CDR3 is CSAGQQETQYF. The CDR3 DNA is TGCAGCGCCGGACAGCAAGAGACCCAGTACTTC.

The chain links TRBV7-2 to TRBJ1-5; the match to TRBD1 covers 7 bases. CDR3 length: 14 residues. Per germline, CDR1 SGHTA and CDR2 FQGNSA. Trimming took 3 bases from V and 7 from J; bases not matched to a gene: 6. The CDR3 loop reads CASSFSQGRQPQHF. The CDR3 DNA sequence: TGTGCCAGCAGCTTTTCACAGGGGCGCCAGCCCCAGCATTTT.

This clone showed up just a few times. V is TRBV7-9 and J is TRBJ2-1, with D perhaps matching TRBD1 (5 bases). The CDR3 runs to 16 residues. Trimming shortened V by 6 bases and J by 0 bases, and 15 bases separated the two germline ends. The V gene's germline CDR1 is SEHNR and CDR2 FQNEAQ (reference sequence). The CDR3 loop reads CASRDRTGSSYNEQFF. The CDR3 DNA is TGTGCCAGCAGGGATCGAACAGGTAGCTCCTACAATGAGCAGTTCTTC.

This clone occurred a few times. This chain links TRBV6-5 with TRBJ2-2; D ambiguous. CDR3 length equals 15 residues. Per the germline V gene, CDR1 is MNHEY and CDR2 is SVGAGI. V was trimmed by 8 bases and J by 5 bases, leaving 18 bases between them. The CDR3 loop is CASRRTNSRTGELFF. Written as DNA, the CDR3 is TGTGCCAGCCGTAGAACGAATTCTAGAACCGGGGAGCTGTTTTTT.

The chain employs TRBV14 and TRBJ2-7; 9 nucleotides align to TRBD1. The CDR3 length is 14 residues. Germline V CDR1 and CDR2: SGHDN, FVKESK. Losses at the gene ends were 5 bases for V and 6 bases for J; bases not matched to a gene: 8. CDR3 sequence (DNA): TGTGCCAGCAGCGGCCACAGACAGGGGGGCGAGCAGTACTTC. It is translated as CASSGHRQGGEQYF.

The CDR3 DNA is TGTGCCACCAGGGGAGCTTTCTCTGGAAACACCATATATTTT. It codes for CATRGAFSGNTIYF. The chain joins TRBV15 to TRBJ1-3; D call uncertain. CDR1 is LNHNV, CDR2 YYDKDF, per germline (reference sequence). CDR3 length equals 14 residues. V lost 6 bases to trimming and J lost 0 bases, with 9 bases between them.

This sequence joins TRBV6-5 and TRBJ2-7; perhaps TRBD2 as D (6 bases). The CDR3 loop spans 13 amino acids. V was cut by 4 bases and J by 3 bases, with 10 bases left in between. Germline-derived CDR1 and CDR2 are MNHEY and SVGAGI. The CDR3 bases are TGTGCCAGCAGTTCGACCGGGGGCTACGAGCAGTACTTC. Residues: CASSSTGGYEQYF.

J is TRBJ2-1 and V is TRBV27; 7 positions agree with TRBD1. The CDR3 is 14 amino acids. After removal of 0 bases from V and 12 bases from J, the junction contained 8 bases not matched to a gene. Germline lookup yields CDR1 MNHEY and CDR2 SMNVEV (reference sequence). The DNA for the CDR3 is TGTGCCAGCAGTTTATCCCGACAGGGATTAGGGCAGTTCTTC. This translates into CASSLSRQGLGQFF.

J is TRBJ2-2 and V is TRBV7-2; 12 bases fit TRBD1. The CDR3 spans 16 residues. Germline V CDR1 and CDR2: SGHTA, FQGNSA. Trimming took 8 bases from V and 2 from J; bases not matched to a gene: 6. The CDR3 DNA reads as TGTGCCAGCCCCCGGGACAGGGGGCGTAACACCGGGGAGCTGTTTTTT. Its protein is CASPRDRGRNTGELFF.

The chain carries TRBV27 and TRBJ1-5; 8 bases fit TRBD1. From germline, CDR1 is MNHEY and CDR2 SMNVEV (reference sequence). CDR3 length equals 16 residues. Trimming took 6 bases from V and 6 from J; bases not matched to a gene: 13. The CDR3 loop reads CASRLSRTGLSQPQHF. CDR3 coding DNA: TGTGCCAGCAGGCTGAGCCGGACAGGGTTGAGTCAGCCCCAGCATTTT.